The 22 T cell receptor beta chains in this list originate from one sample, sequenced in a study of cytomegalovirus exposure and HLA in healthy donors. The PCR ran on 60 Vbeta and 13 Jbeta primers. Using immunoSEQ multiplex PCR, the repertoire was profiled, and TCRdb retains in-frame clones only, with some absent. The top ten clones hold 7.6% of a sample with 60,000 to 90,000 clones, approximately 67% of them seen once. Sequenced: PBMCs. These receptors were taken from a man in his forties in good health and CMV-seropositive.

In nucleotides, the CDR3 is TGTGCCAGTTTGTTTACAGGGGTCCCGACTGAAGCTTTCTTT. This translates into CASLFTGVPTEAFF. The chain carries TRBV6-5 and TRBJ1-1, with 7 bases fitting TRBD1. Germline-derived CDR1 and CDR2 are MNHEY and SVGAGI. The CDR3 spans 14 residues. V lost 9 bases and J lost 5; bases outside the gene matches: 12.

The chain carries TRBV7-9 and TRBJ1-1; D is possibly TRBD1 (5 bases). The germline gives CDR1 SEHNR, CDR2 FQNEAQ (reference sequence). The V end was cut by 2 bases, the J end by 1 base, with 8 bases between. This CDR3 spans 14 amino acids. The CDR3 here is CASSLSGGNTEAFF. CDR3 nucleotide sequence: TGTGCCAGCAGCTTAAGCGGGGGGAACACTGAAGCTTTCTTT. Combining the CDR3 with reference TRBV7-9 and TRBJ1-1 gives the whole variable domain DTGVSQNPRHKITKRGQNVTFRCDPISEHNRLYWYRQTLGQGPEFLTYFQNEAQLEKSRLLSDRFSAERPKGSFSTLEIQRTEQGDSAMYLCASSLSGGNTEAFFGQGTRLTVV.

This chain connects TRBV15 to TRBJ2-3; D unresolved. Trimming removed 5 bases at V and 0 bases at J, with 6 bases between. Germline values: CDR1 LNHNV, CDR2 YYDKDF (reference sequence). The CDR3 runs 13 residues. The CDR3 spells CATSADSTDTQYF. The DNA for the CDR3 is TGTGCCACCAGCGCAGATAGCACAGATACGCAGTATTTT.

This clone was observed a single time. The chain carries TRBV5-1 and TRBJ1-2; D ambiguous. CDR3 length equals 13 residues. Between the trimmed V and J ends, which lost 5 bases and 6 bases, there was a span of 14 bases. CDR1 SGHRS and CDR2 YFSETQ come from the germline V gene. The CDR3 coding sequence is TGCGCCAGCAGTCTTGGAGATTCCGATGGCTACACCTTC. Its protein is CASSLGDSDGYTF.

The rearrangement joins TRBV5-1 to TRBJ2-5; D might be TRBD1 (6 bases). Trimming took off 6 bases at V and 5 bases at J, with 17 bases between the two ends. The CDR3 totals 14 residues. The germline CDR1 and CDR2 sequences are SGHRS and YFSETQ. DNA for the CDR3: TGCGCCAGCACAGGGACAAGAGTTGGGGAGACCCAGTACTTC. Its translation is CASTGTRVGETQYF.

The J gene is TRBJ2-4, the V gene TRBV11-2; 8 bases fit TRBD2. Germline CDR1 and CDR2: SGHAT and FQNNGV. J lost 4 bases, V lost 1 base, and 15 bases had no gene match. CDR3 length: 19 residues. CDR3 loop: CASSLVPPDVAGLKNIQYF. Here the CDR3 DNA reads TGTGCCAGCAGCTTAGTACCTCCAGACGTAGCGGGACTGAAAAACATTCAGTACTTC.

The V and J genes are TRBV6-1 and TRBJ1-5, with TRBD1 matching 7 bases. CDR3 length: 13 amino acids. The V gene end was trimmed by 10 bases and the J gene end by 4 bases; junction bases not matched to a gene: 7. Germline CDR1 reads MNHNS; CDR2 reads SASEGT. CDR3 sequence: CATPPGQNQPQHF. The CDR3 coding sequence is TGTGCCACTCCTCCGGGACAGAATCAGCCCCAGCATTTT.

This sequence joins TRBV6-1 and TRBJ1-4; D is possibly TRBD1 (5 bases). Trimming cost V 6 bases and J 6 bases, with 17 bases left between them. The CDR3 covers 15 residues. Germline V lookup: CDR1 MNHNS, CDR2 SASEGT. CDR3 protein: CASSEHQGVDEKLFF. The CDR3 coding sequence is TGTGCCAGCAGCGAACATCAGGGTGTGGATGAAAAACTGTTTTTT.

V is TRBV5-6 and J is TRBJ1-3; 10 nucleotides agree with TRBD1. The CDR3 contains 17 residues. Germline V gene data show CDR1 as SGHDT and CDR2 as YYEEEE. V gave up 4 bases and J gave up 2 bases; unmatched junction bases: 9. The CDR3 sequence: CASSETRGQGAGNTIYF. CDR3 DNA sequence: TGTGCCAGCAGCGAAACGAGAGGACAGGGGGCTGGAAACACCATATATTTT.

The rearrangement uses TRBV7-2 and TRBJ2-4; possibly TRBD2 for D (5 bases). With 4 bases removed from V and 5 bases from J, the gap between germline ends came to 15 bases. The CDR3 has 15 amino acids. CDR1 and CDR2 from the germline V gene are SGHTA and FQGNSA. The CDR3 DNA is TGTGCCAGCAGCTCCGGGGAAAGCGCCCAAAACATTCAGTACTTC. The encoded protein is CASSSGESAQNIQYF.

The gene calls are TRBV12-5 and TRBJ1-6, with 12 bases that match TRBD1. V shed 0 bases and J 5 bases; nucleotides not matched to a gene: 14. From germline, CDR1 is LGHNT and CDR2 FRNRAP. The CDR3 runs to 21 residues. The CDR3 nucleotides are TGTGCTAGTGGTTTGGTTCGGGCCGGGACAGGGGGCGTTGGTGATAATTCACCCCTCCACTTT. Residues: CASGLVRAGTGGVGDNSPLHF.

The CDR3 spells CASSGTANTEAFF. CDR3 bases: TGTGCCAGCAGCGGGACAGCGAACACTGAAGCTTTCTTT. This chain uses TRBV9 with TRBJ1-1, with a possible D match to TRBD1 (6 bases). The CDR3 has 13 residues. V shed 3 bases and J shed 1 base, with 7 bases lying between them. The germline V gene has CDR1 SGDLS and CDR2 YYNGEE.

This clone was observed once. V is TRBV9 and J is TRBJ1-1; TRBD1 aligns across 7 bases. The CDR3 is 15 amino acids. Germline V lookup: CDR1 SGDLS, CDR2 YYNGEE. The V gene end was trimmed by 2 bases and the J gene end by 0 bases; junction bases not matched to a gene: 4. CDR3 loop: CASSVGQVMNTEAFF. DNA for the CDR3: TGTGCCAGCAGCGTCGGACAGGTTATGAACACTGAAGCTTTCTTT.

The V call is TRBV29-1, the J call TRBJ1-2; D is perhaps TRBD1 (6 bases). This CDR3 has 11 residues. The ends were cut back, 6 bases at V and 1 base at J, with 6 bases in the middle. Per the germline V gene, CDR1 is SQVTM and CDR2 is ANQGSEA. The CDR3 DNA sequence: TGCAGCGTGGACAGTAACTATGGCTACACCTTC. Translating gives CSVDSNYGYTF.

The gene calls are TRBV4-3 and TRBJ2-7; tentative D call: TRBD1 (6 bases). The germline V gene has CDR1 LGHNA and CDR2 YSLEER. Trimming took 2 bases from V and 4 from J, leaving 12 bases between them. CDR3 length: 14 residues. The CDR3 loop reads CASSQQKGEYEQYF. The DNA for the CDR3 is TGCGCCAGCAGCCAACAGAAGGGGGAGTACGAGCAGTACTTC.

The J gene is TRBJ1-2, the V gene TRBV5-4; TRBD1 agrees at 7 bases. J lost 5 bases, V lost 5 bases, and 9 bases had no gene match. Per germline, CDR1 SGHNT and CDR2 YYREEE (reference sequence). There are 14 residues in the CDR3. CDR3: CASRARDSNYGYTF. The CDR3 DNA sequence: TGTGCCAGCAGGGCGCGGGACAGCAATTATGGCTACACCTTC. The full variable domain, its missing parts supplied by reference TRBV5-4 and TRBJ1-2, is ETGVTQSPTHLIKTRGQQVTLRCSSQSGHNTVSWYQQALGQGPQFIFQYYREEENGRGNFPPRFSGLQFPNYSSELNVNALELDDSALYLCASRARDSNYGYTFGSGTRLTVV.

This clone turned up a few times. The chain is built from TRBV27 and TRBJ1-1, with unresolved D. The CDR3 runs 13 residues. Trimming cost V 5 bases and J 1 base, with 8 bases left between them. Germline V gives CDR1 MNHEY, CDR2 SMNVEV (reference sequence). The CDR3 sequence is CASSLTQNTEAFF. CDR3 nucleotide sequence: TGTGCCAGCAGTCTTACACAGAACACTGAAGCTTTCTTT.

This chain joins TRBV29-1 and TRBJ2-7, with D perhaps TRBD2 (8 bases). The CDR3 is made up of 13 amino acids. The germline V gene encodes CDR1 SQVTM and CDR2 ANQGSEA. V lost 7 bases, J lost 4 bases, and 17 bases lay in between. The CDR3 loop reads CSAGGGQIYEQYF. The CDR3, as DNA: TGCAGCGCGGGGGGGGGACAGATTTACGAGCAGTACTTC.

The rearrangement links TRBV27 to TRBJ2-5; TRBD2 matches 8 bases. From germline, CDR1 is MNHEY and CDR2 SMNVEV (reference sequence). The CDR3 has 13 residues. Unmatched junction bases numbered 2, after V lost 5 bases and J lost 3 bases. The CDR3 sequence is CASSRRGEETQYF. The CDR3 region has the DNA TGTGCCAGCAGTAGGCGGGGGGAAGAGACCCAGTACTTC.

The chain joins TRBV28 to TRBJ1-5, with 7 bases that match TRBD1. Germline trimming cut 3 bases from V and 2 bases from J; bases unmatched to any gene: 7. Germline V gives CDR1 MDHEN, CDR2 SYDVKM. This CDR3 comprises 16 residues. The CDR3 DNA is TGTGCCAGCAGTTTCCACAGGGGAGGTGGCAATCAGCCCCAGCATTTT. It is translated as CASSFHRGGGNQPQHF. The full variable domain, with the rest looked up from reference TRBV28 and TRBJ1-5, is DVKVTQSSRYLVKRTGEKVFLECVQDMDHENMFWYRQDPGLGLRLIYFSYDVKMKEKGDIPEGYSVSREKKERFSLILESASTNQTSMYLCASSFHRGGGNQPQHFGDGTRLSIL.

CDR3 loop: CASSVIPGREADTQYF. DNA for the CDR3: TGTGCCAGTAGTGTGATACCAGGGAGGGAGGCAGATACGCAGTATTTT. The V gene is TRBV19, the J gene TRBJ2-3; 7 bases line up with TRBD2. CDR1 and CDR2 (germline): LNHDA, SQIVND (reference sequence). After removal of 5 bases from V and 4 bases from J, the junction contained 12 bases not matched to a gene. CDR3 size: 16 residues.

This chain uses TRBV2 with TRBJ1-5; D ambiguous. Trimming left V 8 bases short and J 5 bases short, with 10 bases between. This CDR3 has 12 amino acids. Germline CDR1 reads SNHLY; CDR2 reads FYNNEI. As DNA, the CDR3 is TGTGCCAGCCGGGTTGATGATCAGCCCCAGCATTTT. It is translated as CASRVDDQPQHF.